This T cell receptor beta chain was documented in a study of CD8+ T cells in alopecia areata (dated by TCRdb to the late 2010s). The study in broad terms: Treated patients were enrolled in an open-label pilot trial of oral tofacitinib, 5 to 10 mg twice daily, for moderate-to-severe alopecia areata. Tofacitinib-treated patients had biopsies at baseline and at 4 and 24 weeks of treatment, with a later scalp biopsy in several patients. Disease severity in treated patients was measured with the SALT score, which quantifies the percentage of affected scalp surface area. Tofacitinib was administered for 6 to 18 months, and 6 months of follow-up off drug were then conducted to assess delayed response and recurrence. The RNA source kit depended on sample type: the PAXgene miRNA kit for fixed scalp, the miRNeasy kit for PBMCs, and the RNeasy kit for mouse skin. TCRbeta CDR3 regions were amplified by immunoSEQ multiplex PCR with 35 Vbeta forward and 13 Jbeta reverse primers. Scalp tissue and sorted CD4+ and CD8+ peripheral blood T cells from patchy and totalis/universalis alopecia areata patients and from healthy controls were covered by human TCRbeta sequencing. Scalp clonality was compared across normal scalp (n=4), patchy alopecia areata scalp (n=8), and alopecia totalis/universalis scalp (n=8). To study T cell clonal expansion in alopecia areata, the researchers applied high-throughput TCRbeta sequencing to both the C3H/HeJ mouse model and human patients.

Concerning this clone: The antigen it recognizes is unknown. No per-base quality is available; no much larger clone lies one base away.

The sample's time point label, in plain terms: about 25 weeks on oral tofacitinib. The intended sense of this specimen's treatment or condition label: oral pan-JAK inhibitor, 5-10 mg twice daily. Peripheral blood and lesional scalp punch biopsies were obtained from patients with alopecia areata. After PBMCs were isolated by density centrifugation and stained for CD3, CD4 and CD8, a FACSAria was used to sort CD4+ and CD8+ T cells. The investigation overall reported the following: The treated cohort was small, with a single nonresponder, so links between baseline CD8+ expansion and response need larger studies. Unlike mouse skin, which is dominated by gammadelta T cells, normal human skin has resident alphabeta T cells that are also sequenced, and this complicates analysis of the scalp TCR repertoire. Lesional scalp, especially in alopecia totalis/universalis, showed higher clonality and more expanded CD8+ clones than normal scalp, suggesting antigenic drive. Compared with mice, TCR sequences shared between patients were less clear, possibly partly because of HLA diversity across the patient population. With tofacitinib, both scalp clonality and the number of expanded CD8+ clones among the top 100 scalp clones went down significantly. During tofacitinib treatment, many expanded lesional clones remained in scalp and blood, and this persistence may partly explain relapse after treatment is stopped.

The library was produced with the immunoSEQ multiplex PCR assay. RNA was extracted from all samples and reverse transcribed into cDNA as template for TCR sequencing. First-strand cDNA was synthesized with SuperScript III using a 2:1 mix of oligo-dT and random hexamers. A synthetic immune receptor repertoire was used to assess amplification bias, and residual bias was removed computationally. The authors' pipeline ran thus. Raw reads were preprocessed to remove errors, and CDR3 was defined according to IMGT conventions as the region from the conserved cysteine to phenylalanine. Clonality was calculated as 1 minus Shannon entropy normalized by log2 of the number of productive unique TCRs. CD4 or CD8 identity of scalp clones was inferred by cross-referencing scalp TCRbeta sequences with sorted blood CD4 and CD8 repertoires. The table comes from immuneACCESS by way of TCRdb, which keeps in-frame sequences with V and J called. Part of the clones is missing from these tables; in studies checked, under half for an unresolved V gene and the rest for unknown reasons. The V and J calls and clone size come from that table; D and trimming were worked out from the DNA. The table for this sample lists about 300,000 clones; 58% of them were counted only once. 1.8% of the sample is in the top ten clones.

Based on the germline V gene, the CDR1 and CDR2 sequences are SGHVS and FNYEAQ. The CDR3 goes from the cysteine to the phenylalanine over 16 residues. The kept DNA is CDR3 alone, 48 bases in frame from the first base. The junction shows trimming of 5 bases on V and 2 bases on J, and the gene matches do not reach 4 bases of it. This TCR was recovered from a human donor with alopecia areata. The chain joins TRBV7-6 to TRBJ2-3, with 13 bases in between that match TRBD2. The sequencing here drew on CD4+ T cells sorted from blood, taken at week 24, from a patient treated with tofacitinib. Here the CDR3 is given as CASSTGLAGFTDTQYF. The nucleotide sequence reads as follows: TGTGCCAGCAGCACGGGACTAGCGGGATTCACAGATACGCAGTATTTT.